The sequence of this T cell receptor (beta chain) was determined in a study of monozygotic twins with inflammatory bowel disease. Regarding the study as a whole: By inverse Simpson index, TCRbeta diversity was lower in IBD patients than in healthy co-twins.

This CDR3 comprises 15 residues. CDR1 MGHDK and CDR2 SYGVNS come from the germline V gene. UMIs that included a 6-nucleotide sample barcode were added by template switching, which took place during cDNA synthesis. TCRdb reworked the 5' RACE reads into one entry per CDR3 protein, no DNA. This table lists some 200,000 distinct CDR3 sequences. A note on this clonotype: What it recognizes is unknown.

Sequenced sample: blood. This sequence joins TRBV25-1 and TRBJ2-1; TCRdb returns TRBD1, unconfirmable since there is no DNA. The receptor was derived from a human donor with ulcerative colitis or Crohn's disease, or a healthy co-twin of an affected twin (not recorded which). The CDR3 region is CASSGNPGQGNEQFF. The full variable domain, its missing parts supplied by reference TRBV25-1 and TRBJ2-1, is EADIYQTPRYLVIGTGKKITLECSQTMGHDKMYWYQQDPGMELHLIHYSYGVNSTEKGDLSSESTVSRIRTEHFPLTLESARPSHTSQYLCASSGNPGQGNEQFFGPGTRLTVL.